This T cell receptor (beta chain) was sequenced during a study of T cell repertoires in cytomegalovirus infection. The wider study: The public TCR beta signatures pointed to both CMV infection and matching HLA type. Study findings and constraints: Cumulative frequency of public TCR beta families picked out carriers of CMV plus the relevant HLA. In two of eight donors, the top clonotype was HLA-C-restricted CMV-specific.

Comments on this clonotype: As yet, its antigen is unknown.

The CDR3 runs to 14 residues. Trimming stripped 0 bases from V and 5 bases from J, with 11 bases between. Germline V gives CDR1 MGHRA, CDR2 YSYEKL. One entry per CDR3 protein, called by TCRdb with MiXCR from the reads. The profile shows fewer than 250,000 distinct CDR3 sequences, over 20% of them singletons. The sequenced material came from CD8+ T cells from PBMCs. The chain links TRBV4-1 to TRBJ2-7; D gene ambiguous. This clonotype originated in a human donor in good health (CMV status not recorded). Some clones in this sample may be carry-over from other donors' samples. The DNA of the CDR3 is TGCGCCAGCAGCCAAGAGACGGGCCGGGACGAGCAGTACTTC. It codes for CASSQETGRDEQYF.